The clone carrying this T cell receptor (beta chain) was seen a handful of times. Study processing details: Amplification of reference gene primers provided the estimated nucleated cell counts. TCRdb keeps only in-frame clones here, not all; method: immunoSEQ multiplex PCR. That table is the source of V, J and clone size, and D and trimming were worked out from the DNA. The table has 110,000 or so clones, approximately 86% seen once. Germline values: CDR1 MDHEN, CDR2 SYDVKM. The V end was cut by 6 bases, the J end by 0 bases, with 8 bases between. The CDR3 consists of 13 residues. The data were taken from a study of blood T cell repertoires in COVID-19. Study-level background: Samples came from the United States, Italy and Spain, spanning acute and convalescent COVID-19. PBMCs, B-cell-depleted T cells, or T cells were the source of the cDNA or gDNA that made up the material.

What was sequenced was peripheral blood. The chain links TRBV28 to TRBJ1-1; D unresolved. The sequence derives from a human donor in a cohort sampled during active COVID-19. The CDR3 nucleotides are TGTGCCAGCAGCCCTAGAATGAACACTGAAGCTTTCTTT. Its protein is CASSPRMNTEAFF.